The clone carrying this T cell receptor (beta chain) has at least ten counts. Its specificity is not known. Germline CDR1 reads SGHAT; CDR2 reads FQNNGV. This CDR3 has 12 amino acids. V shed 5 bases and J shed 11 bases, with 12 bases lying between them. Stable Graves' hyperthyroidism denoted no ophthalmopathy progression over 18 months. The authors obtained PBMCs from 10 ml of fresh peripheral blood. This specimen belongs to a study of T cells in Graves' hyperthyroidism and ophthalmopathy. At the level of the study: The initial diagnosis was the point when peripheral blood was collected, ahead of any treatment.

The source material, RNA transcripts, was used to amplify TCR beta CDR3 regions. First-round RT-PCR of the TCR CDR3 relied on the HTBI primer set. TCRdb re-called the multiplex PCR reads with MiXCR, one entry per CDR3 protein. The data show 600,000 or so distinct CDR3 sequences, about 16% seen once. Regarding the study as a whole: For ophthalmopathy, model prediction preceded onset by a median roughly 6.5 months.

Sample: blood. The chain recombines TRBV11-2 with TRBJ2-2, with D hard to call. The clonotype originates from a woman in her 30s with Graves' hyperthyroidism. DNA of the CDR3: TGTGCCAGCAGCGATAAGGGTAGCGAGCTGTTTTTT. This sequence encodes CASSDKGSELFF.